One sample yielded the 22 T cell receptor beta chains listed below, sequenced in a study of blood T cell repertoires in COVID-19. TCRdb's copy holds only in-frame clones and misses some; the assay was immunoSEQ multiplex PCR. The sample carries a few hundred thousand clones, about 91% recorded once. Sample: PBMCs or T cells enriched from blood (not recorded which). Receptor source: a woman in her forties or fifties with acute COVID-19.

This rearrangement joins TRBV18 to TRBJ1-1, with unresolved D. Germline V gives CDR1 KGHSH, CDR2 LQKENI. The CDR3 is 15 residues long. Trimming cost V 1 base and J 0 bases, with 9 bases left between them. The CDR3 loop is CASSPREGVNTEAFF. CDR3 sequence (DNA): TGTGCCAGCTCACCACGGGAGGGAGTGAACACTGAAGCTTTCTTT.

This clone was observed a handful of times. The V call is TRBV11-3, the J call TRBJ2-2, with no clear D. Per the germline V gene, CDR1 is SGHNT and CDR2 is YENEEA. Trimming left V 5 bases short and J 2 bases short, with 3 bases between. This CDR3 spans 12 amino acids. CDR3 loop: CASSPNTGELFF. CDR3 DNA: TGTGCCAGCAGCCCTAACACCGGGGAGCTGTTTTTT.

The rearrangement joins TRBV7-9 to TRBJ2-1; D call uncertain. The CDR3 extends over 12 amino acids. Germline CDR1 reads SEHNR; CDR2 reads FQNEAQ (reference sequence). The ends were cut back, 5 bases at V and 7 bases at J, with 9 bases in the middle. CDR3 coding DNA: TGTGCCAGCAGCCTAAGCATAAATGAGCAGTTCTTC. Translation: CASSLSINEQFF.

The rearrangement uses TRBV6-5 and TRBJ2-1; 8 bases are shared with TRBD2. CDR1 MNHEY and CDR2 SVGAGI come from the germline V gene. The CDR3 is 15 residues long. The ends lost 0 bases at V and 6 bases at J; junction bases unmatched: 4. This CDR3 is CASSYSLLAANEQFF. CDR3 DNA sequence: TGTGCCAGCAGTTACTCTCTACTAGCGGCCAATGAGCAGTTCTTC.

The table lists this clone with a count of one. The chain is built from TRBV7-9 and TRBJ1-4; 7 positions agree with TRBD1. The germline V gene encodes CDR1 SEHNR and CDR2 FQNEAQ (reference sequence). V dropped 5 bases and J dropped 8; count of bases not matched to a gene: 11. There are 15 residues in the CDR3. CDR3 sequence: CASSPRTGLKEKLFF. CDR3 sequence (DNA): TGTGCCAGCAGCCCCCGGACAGGTCTAAAAGAAAAACTGTTTTTT.

This sequence joins TRBV5-1 and TRBJ1-1; 8 positions agree with TRBD1. The CDR3 runs to 17 residues. V trimming: 0 bases; J trimming: 0 bases; junction bases outside the gene matches: 7. CDR1 is SGHRS and CDR2 is YFSETQ in the germline V gene. CDR3 DNA: TGCGCCAGCAGCTTGGTGGGCAGGGGGCGAGTGAACACTGAAGCTTTCTTT. It codes for CASSLVGRGRVNTEAFF.

This clone was detected a few times. The rearrangement uses TRBV5-8 and TRBJ2-5; 11 nucleotides agree with TRBD2. V shed 4 bases and J 4 bases; nucleotides not matched to a gene: 6. The CDR3 totals 15 residues. The germline gives CDR1 SGHTS, CDR2 YDEGEE. The CDR3 region is CASSLSGRARETQYF. CDR3 nucleotide sequence: TGTGCCAGCAGCCTTAGCGGGAGGGCGCGAGAGACCCAGTACTTC.

J is TRBJ1-4 and V is TRBV14; TRBD1 aligns across 11 bases. Germline V gene lookup returns CDR1 SGHDN and CDR2 FVKESK. This CDR3 is 17 amino acids long. The J segment lost 10 bases and the V segment lost 2 bases, leaving 12 bases of the junction unmatched. The CDR3 DNA sequence: TGTGCCAGCAGCCAAATGGGACAGGGGGAAAAAGCGTCAAAACTGTTTTTT. Translation: CASSQMGQGEKASKLFF.

This sequence joins TRBV9 and TRBJ2-7; D is uncertain. The CDR3 loop spans 14 amino acids. The germline V gene encodes CDR1 SGDLS and CDR2 YYNGEE. Between the trimmed V and J ends, which lost 0 bases and 2 bases, there was a span of 9 bases. The CDR3 DNA is TGTGCCAGCAGCGTAGGTGGCAGGACCTACGAGCAGTACTTC. This gives the protein CASSVGGRTYEQYF.

This rearrangement joins TRBV6-2 or TRBV6-3 to TRBJ2-5; the match to TRBD1 covers 8 bases. Germline lookup yields CDR1 MNHEY and CDR2 SVGEGT. The CDR3 length is 14 residues. Germline trimming cut 6 bases from V and 5 bases from J; bases unmatched to any gene: 8. In nucleotides, the CDR3 is TGTGCCAGCAGCCCTGACAGGGGCGGGGAGACCCAGTACTTC. Protein: CASSPDRGGETQYF.

The J gene is TRBJ1-2, the V gene TRBV28, with D perhaps TRBD1 (6 bases). CDR3 length: 16 residues. V was shortened by 2 bases and J by 5 bases, with 18 bases between the two germline ends. Germline V gives CDR1 MDHEN, CDR2 SYDVKM. Written as DNA, the CDR3 is TGTGCCAGCAGTTTAGGGGGAGAGCAGGGGTTTTATGGCTACACCTTC. Translated, it gives CASSLGGEQGFYGYTF.

The V call is TRBV11-3, the J call TRBJ2-7; 8 bases agree with TRBD1. The length of the CDR3 is 15 residues. In germline, CDR1 is SGHNT, CDR2 YENEEA. With 1 base clipped from V and 2 bases from J, the junction kept 4 bases outside the gene matches. CDR3 in amino acids: CASSLGRTGTYEQYF. The CDR3 region has the DNA TGTGCCAGCAGCTTAGGGAGGACAGGGACCTACGAGCAGTACTTC. The whole variable domain, filled in from reference TRBV11-3 and TRBJ2-7, reads EAGVVQSPRYKIIEKKQPVAFWCNPISGHNTLYWYLQNLGQGPELLIRYENEEAVDDSQLPKDRFSAERLKGVDSTLKIQPAELGDSAVYLCASSLGRTGTYEQYFGPGTRLTVT.

This clone appeared a few times. The chain joins TRBV7-8 to TRBJ2-1; D is unclear. The CDR3 totals 17 residues. Germline CDR1 reads SGHVS; CDR2 reads FQNEAQ. V was shortened by 0 bases and J by 6 bases, with 18 bases between the two germline ends. CDR3 in amino acids: CASSLAWRYRNRNEQFF. The CDR3 DNA follows: TGTGCCAGCAGCTTAGCGTGGCGGTACCGCAATCGCAATGAGCAGTTCTTC.

The chain joins TRBV5-1 to TRBJ2-5; 13 positions match TRBD2. Germline V gene lookup returns CDR1 SGHRS and CDR2 YFSETQ. Germline trimming cut 1 base from V and 5 bases from J; bases unmatched to any gene: 11. The CDR3 extends over 18 amino acids. The CDR3 here is CASSLFGTSGRATETQYF. The CDR3 region has the DNA TGCGCCAGCAGCTTGTTTGGCACTAGCGGGAGGGCCACGGAGACCCAGTACTTC.

The rearrangement joins TRBV27 to TRBJ1-5, with a weak D call TRBD1 (5 bases). The V gene lost 3 bases and the J gene lost 3 bases, with 9 bases spanning the gap. There are 14 residues in the CDR3. CDR1 and CDR2 from the germline V gene are MNHEY and SMNVEV (reference sequence). The CDR3 reads CASSFMGPNQPQHF. CDR3 in DNA: TGTGCCAGCAGTTTTATGGGGCCCAATCAGCCCCAGCATTTT.

CDR3 sequence: CASSSLGILGGSLYEQYF. The CDR3 nucleotides are TGTGCCAGCAGTTCCCTAGGCATCCTTGGCGGGAGTCTCTACGAGCAGTACTTC. The chain couples TRBV28 to TRBJ2-7; 7 bases are a match to TRBD2. This CDR3 comprises 18 residues. V lost 4 bases to trimming and J lost 3 bases; unmatched junction nucleotides: 18. Germline CDR1 reads MDHEN; CDR2 reads SYDVKM.

The chain recombines TRBV5-1 with TRBJ1-4; 8 positions match TRBD1. Germline lookup yields CDR1 SGHRS and CDR2 YFSETQ. The J segment lost 7 bases and the V segment lost 3 bases, leaving 2 bases of the junction unmatched. This CDR3 contains 13 residues. The CDR3 coding sequence is TGCGCCAGCAGCTGGACAGGGACTGAAAAACTGTTTTTT. The encoded protein is CASSWTGTEKLFF.

The V gene is TRBV28, the J gene TRBJ1-2, with a tentative D call TRBD1 (6 bases). Germline lookup yields CDR1 MDHEN and CDR2 SYDVKM. CDR3 size: 13 residues. The V and J ends lost 3 bases and 2 bases respectively, with 7 bases between them. The CDR3 bases are TGTGCCAGCAGTTTTAGGGGGAACTATGGCTACACCTTC. Translated: CASSFRGNYGYTF.

The chain combines TRBV2 with TRBJ2-5; D is unresolved. Per germline, CDR1 SNHLY and CDR2 FYNNEI. V gave up 6 bases and J gave up 4 bases, with 12 bases separating them. The CDR3 contains 13 residues. The CDR3 sequence is CASSLDFSETQYF. CDR3 nucleotide sequence: TGTGCCAGCAGCCTTGACTTCTCAGAGACCCAGTACTTC.

The chain carries TRBV18 and TRBJ1-4; tentative D call: TRBD1 (6 bases). CDR1 is KGHSH, CDR2 LQKENI, per germline. The CDR3 consists of 15 residues. V was shortened by 2 bases and J by 3 bases, with 10 bases between the two germline ends. CDR3 nucleotides: TGTGCCAGCTCACCAAGTCAGGGGCCTAATGAAAAACTGTTTTTT. This translates into CASSPSQGPNEKLFF.

The V and J genes are TRBV14 and TRBJ2-1, with TRBD2 identical over 11 bases. CDR3 length: 16 amino acids. The germline CDR1 and CDR2 sequences are SGHDN and FVKESK. V trimming: 4 bases; J trimming: 9 bases; junction bases outside the gene matches: 11. The chain's CDR3 is CASSPRLAGGGGEQFF. As DNA, the CDR3 is TGTGCCAGCAGCCCACGCCTAGCGGGAGGAGGAGGTGAGCAGTTCTTC.

The gene calls are TRBV28 and TRBJ1-1; no definite D call. CDR3 length: 11 amino acids. In germline, CDR1 is MDHEN, CDR2 SYDVKM. Trimming removed 8 bases from V and 1 base from J, with 5 bases in between. This CDR3 is CASGRNTEAFF. In nucleotides, the CDR3 is TGTGCCAGCGGCCGGAACACTGAAGCTTTCTTT.